Listed here is a single TCR beta chain. The data are from a study of blood T cell repertoires in COVID-19. Study in general: Both acute and convalescent COVID-19 samples were obtained from the United States, Italy and Spain. PBMCs, B-cell-depleted T cells, or T cells provided the cDNA or gDNA that made up the material.

Only in-frame clones appear in the TCRdb table, and some are missing; sequencing was by immunoSEQ multiplex PCR. The data contain under 200,000 clones, over 90% of them singletons. Sequencing was carried out using peripheral blood. The receptor was derived from a middle-aged man with acute or convalescent COVID-19.

The DNA of the CDR3 is TGTGCCAGCAGCACCCCTAGCGGGGGGGGGCCAATCGAGCAGTTCTTC. This gives the protein CASSTPSGGGPIEQFF. The V and J genes are TRBV7-9 and TRBJ2-1, with TRBD2 matching over 12 bases. CDR3 size: 16 residues. The V gene end was trimmed by 5 bases and the J gene end by 10 bases; junction bases not matched to a gene: 12. CDR1 is SEHNR, CDR2 FQNEAQ, per germline (reference sequence).